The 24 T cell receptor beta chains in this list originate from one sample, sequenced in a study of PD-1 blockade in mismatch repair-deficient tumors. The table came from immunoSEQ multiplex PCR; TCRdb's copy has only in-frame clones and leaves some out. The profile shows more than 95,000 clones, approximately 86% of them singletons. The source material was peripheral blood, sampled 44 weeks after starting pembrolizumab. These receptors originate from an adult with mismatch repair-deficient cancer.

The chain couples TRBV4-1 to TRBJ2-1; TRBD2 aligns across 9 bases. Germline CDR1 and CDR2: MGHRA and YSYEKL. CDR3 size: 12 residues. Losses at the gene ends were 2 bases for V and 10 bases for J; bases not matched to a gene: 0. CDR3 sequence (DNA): TGCGCCAGCAGCCAACTAGCGGGAGAGCAGTTCTTC. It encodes CASSQLAGEQFF.

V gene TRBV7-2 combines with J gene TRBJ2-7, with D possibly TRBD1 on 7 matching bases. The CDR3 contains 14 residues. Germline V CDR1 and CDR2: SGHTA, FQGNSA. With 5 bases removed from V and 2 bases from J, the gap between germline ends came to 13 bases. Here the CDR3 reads CASSPQGGPYEQYF. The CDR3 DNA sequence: TGTGCCAGCAGCCCTCAGGGGGGACCCTACGAGCAGTACTTC.

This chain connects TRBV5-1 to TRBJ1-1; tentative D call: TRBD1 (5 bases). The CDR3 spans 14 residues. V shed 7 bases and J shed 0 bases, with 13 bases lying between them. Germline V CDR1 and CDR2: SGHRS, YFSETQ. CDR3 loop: CASAGTAMNTEAFF. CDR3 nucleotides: TGCGCCAGCGCCGGGACGGCCATGAACACTGAAGCTTTCTTT.

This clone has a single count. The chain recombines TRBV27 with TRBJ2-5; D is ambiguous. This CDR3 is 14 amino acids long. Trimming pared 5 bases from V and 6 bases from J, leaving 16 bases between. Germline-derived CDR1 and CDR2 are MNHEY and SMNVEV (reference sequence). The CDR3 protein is CASSPAPGRQTQYF. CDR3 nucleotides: TGTGCCAGCAGTCCGGCCCCGGGCCGACAGACCCAGTACTTC.

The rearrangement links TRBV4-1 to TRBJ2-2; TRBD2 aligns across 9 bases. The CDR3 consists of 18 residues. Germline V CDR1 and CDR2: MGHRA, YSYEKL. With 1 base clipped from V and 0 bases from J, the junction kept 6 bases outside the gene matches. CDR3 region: CASSQARLAGTNTGELFF. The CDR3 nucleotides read TGCGCCAGCAGCCAAGCTAGGCTAGCGGGAACGAACACCGGGGAGCTGTTTTTT.

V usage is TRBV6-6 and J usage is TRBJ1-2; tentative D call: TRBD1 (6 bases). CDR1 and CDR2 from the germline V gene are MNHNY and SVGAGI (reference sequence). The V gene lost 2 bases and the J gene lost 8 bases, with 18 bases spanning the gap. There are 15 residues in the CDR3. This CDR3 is CASSYAQDSLLGYTF. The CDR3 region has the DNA TGTGCCAGCAGTTACGCTCAGGACAGTCTCCTCGGCTACACCTTC.

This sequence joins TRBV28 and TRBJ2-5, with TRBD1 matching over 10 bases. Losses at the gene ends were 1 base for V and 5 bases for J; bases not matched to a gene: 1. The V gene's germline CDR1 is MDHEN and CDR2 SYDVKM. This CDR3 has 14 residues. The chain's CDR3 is CASSLSDRGETQYF. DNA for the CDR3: TGTGCCAGCAGTTTATCGGACAGGGGGGAGACCCAGTACTTC.

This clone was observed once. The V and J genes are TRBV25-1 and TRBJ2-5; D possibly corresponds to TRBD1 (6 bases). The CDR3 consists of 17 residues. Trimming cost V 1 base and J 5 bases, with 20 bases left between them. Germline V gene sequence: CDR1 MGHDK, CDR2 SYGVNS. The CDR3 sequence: CASSELGDKRTRETQYF. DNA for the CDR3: TGTGCCAGCAGTGAATTGGGGGACAAAAGGACCAGGGAGACCCAGTACTTC.

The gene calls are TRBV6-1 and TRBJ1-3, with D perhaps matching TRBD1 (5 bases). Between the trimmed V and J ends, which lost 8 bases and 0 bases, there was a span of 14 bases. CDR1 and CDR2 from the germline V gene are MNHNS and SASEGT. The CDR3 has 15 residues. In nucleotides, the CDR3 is TGTGCCAGCCGGGACGGCGACTTCTCTGGAAACACCATATATTTT. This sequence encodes CASRDGDFSGNTIYF.

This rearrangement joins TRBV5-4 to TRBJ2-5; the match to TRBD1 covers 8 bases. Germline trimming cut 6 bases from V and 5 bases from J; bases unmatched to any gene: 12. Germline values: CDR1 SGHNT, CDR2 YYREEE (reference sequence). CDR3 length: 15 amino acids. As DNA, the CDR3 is TGTGCCAGCACCGCCCGGACTTACAGGGGGGAGACCCAGTACTTC. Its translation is CASTARTYRGETQYF.

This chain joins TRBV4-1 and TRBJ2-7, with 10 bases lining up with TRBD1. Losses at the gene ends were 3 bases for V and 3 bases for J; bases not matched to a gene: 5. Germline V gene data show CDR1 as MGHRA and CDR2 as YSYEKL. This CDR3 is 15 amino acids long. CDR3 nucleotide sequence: TGCGCCAGCAGCCAGGCCGGACAGGGGGGCTACGAGCAGTACTTC. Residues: CASSQAGQGGYEQYF.

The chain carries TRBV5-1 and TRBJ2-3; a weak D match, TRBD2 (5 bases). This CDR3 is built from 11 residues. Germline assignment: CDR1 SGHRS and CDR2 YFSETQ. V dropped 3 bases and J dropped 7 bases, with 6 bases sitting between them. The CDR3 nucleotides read TGCGCCAGCAGCTCCGGGAATACGCAGTATTTT. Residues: CASSSGNTQYF.

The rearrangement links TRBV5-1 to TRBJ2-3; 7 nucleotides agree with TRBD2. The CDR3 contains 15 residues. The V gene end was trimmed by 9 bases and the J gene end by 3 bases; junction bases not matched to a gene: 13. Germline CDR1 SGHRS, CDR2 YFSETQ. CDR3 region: CATMAGEGGTDTQYF. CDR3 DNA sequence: TGCGCCACAATGGCGGGAGAAGGAGGAACAGATACGCAGTATTTT.

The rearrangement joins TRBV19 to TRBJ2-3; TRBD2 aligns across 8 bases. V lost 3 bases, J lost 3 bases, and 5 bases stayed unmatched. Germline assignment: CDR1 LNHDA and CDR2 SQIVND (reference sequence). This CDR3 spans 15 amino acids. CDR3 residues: CASSIVAGRTDTQYF. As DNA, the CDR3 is TGTGCCAGTAGTATCGTAGCGGGAAGGACAGATACGCAGTATTTT.

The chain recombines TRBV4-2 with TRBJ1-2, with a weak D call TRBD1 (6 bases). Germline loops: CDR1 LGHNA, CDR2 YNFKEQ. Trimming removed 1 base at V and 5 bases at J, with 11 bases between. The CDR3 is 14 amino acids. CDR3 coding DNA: TGTGCCAGCAGCCAAGCTCCGGACAGTTATGGCTACACCTTC. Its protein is CASSQAPDSYGYTF.

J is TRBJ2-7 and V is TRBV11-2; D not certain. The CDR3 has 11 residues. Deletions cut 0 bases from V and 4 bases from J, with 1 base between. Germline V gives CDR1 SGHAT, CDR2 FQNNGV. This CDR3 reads CASSLEYEQYF. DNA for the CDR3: TGTGCCAGCAGCTTAGAATACGAGCAGTACTTC.

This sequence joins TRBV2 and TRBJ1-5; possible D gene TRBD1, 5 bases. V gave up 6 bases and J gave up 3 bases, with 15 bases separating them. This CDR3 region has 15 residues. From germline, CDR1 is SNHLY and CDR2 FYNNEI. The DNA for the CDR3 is TGTGCCAGCAGCGAGGTTTCCGGACACAATCAGCCCCAGCATTTT. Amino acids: CASSEVSGHNQPQHF.

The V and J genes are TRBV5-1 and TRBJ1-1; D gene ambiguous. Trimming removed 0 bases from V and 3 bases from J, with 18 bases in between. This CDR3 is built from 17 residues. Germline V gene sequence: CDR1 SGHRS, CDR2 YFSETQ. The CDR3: CASSLVMTRRADTEAFF. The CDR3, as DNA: TGCGCCAGCAGCTTGGTCATGACGAGGAGGGCGGACACTGAAGCTTTCTTT.

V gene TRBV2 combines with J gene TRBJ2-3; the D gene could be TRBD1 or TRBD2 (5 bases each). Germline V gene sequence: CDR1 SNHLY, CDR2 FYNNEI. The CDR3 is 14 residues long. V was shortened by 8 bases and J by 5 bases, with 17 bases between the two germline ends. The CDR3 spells CASGGRRAVDTQYF. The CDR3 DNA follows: TGTGCCAGCGGGGGACGGCGGGCCGTAGATACGCAGTATTTT.

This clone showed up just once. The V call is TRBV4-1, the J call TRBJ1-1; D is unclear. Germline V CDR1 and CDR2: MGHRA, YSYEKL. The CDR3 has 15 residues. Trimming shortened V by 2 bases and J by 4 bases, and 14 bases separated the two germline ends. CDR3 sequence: CASSQLSRAGTEAFF. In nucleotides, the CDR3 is TGCGCCAGCAGCCAACTCTCTCGGGCCGGCACTGAAGCTTTCTTT.

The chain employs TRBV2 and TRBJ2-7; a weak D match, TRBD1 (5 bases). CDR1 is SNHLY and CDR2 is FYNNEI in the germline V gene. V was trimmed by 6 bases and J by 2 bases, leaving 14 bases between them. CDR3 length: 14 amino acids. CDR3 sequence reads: CASSPDSWTYEQYF. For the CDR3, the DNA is TGTGCCAGCAGCCCTGACAGCTGGACCTACGAGCAGTACTTC.

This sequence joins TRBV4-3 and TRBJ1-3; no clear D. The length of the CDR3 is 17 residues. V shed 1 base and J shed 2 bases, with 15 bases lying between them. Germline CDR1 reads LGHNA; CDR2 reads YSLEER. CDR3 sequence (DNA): TGCGCCAGCAGCCAAGTGGTCCCTGACGGTCCTGGAAACACCATATATTTT. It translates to CASSQVVPDGPGNTIYF.

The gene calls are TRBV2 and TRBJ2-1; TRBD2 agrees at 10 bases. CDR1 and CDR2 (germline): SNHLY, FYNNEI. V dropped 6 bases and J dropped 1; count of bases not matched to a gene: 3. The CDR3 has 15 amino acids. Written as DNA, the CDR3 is TGTGCCAGCAGCCCTAGCGGGAGATCCTACAATGAGCAGTTCTTC. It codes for CASSPSGRSYNEQFF.

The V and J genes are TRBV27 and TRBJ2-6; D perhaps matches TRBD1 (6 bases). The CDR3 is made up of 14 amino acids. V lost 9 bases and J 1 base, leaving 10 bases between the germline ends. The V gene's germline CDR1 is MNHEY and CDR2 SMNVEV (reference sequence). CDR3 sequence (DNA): TGTGCCAGTTCCAGGGGTTCTGGGGCCAACGTCCTGACTTTC. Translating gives CASSRGSGANVLTF.